The 20 T cell receptor beta chains reported below all come from one sample, sequenced in a study of tumor-infiltrating lymphocytes in primary liver carcinoma. A constant-region primer served to make TCR beta cDNA from around 500 ng total RNA. Slightly modified ARM-PCR served as the procedure for the TCR beta libraries. These libraries came from three rounds of nested multiplex PCR. Each of the first two PCR rounds ran around 10 cycles with TRBV1-TRBV30 forward and C-beta reverse primers. One entry per CDR3 protein, called by TCRdb with MiXCR from the multiplex PCR reads. The sample has fewer than 90,000 distinct CDR3 sequences; approximately 77% are singletons. Each 20-30 mg portion of unsorted bulk tissue served as the source for co-extraction of RNA and DNA. Sequences were obtained from liver tumor tissue from sampling region 1. Subset denoted: tumor region T1, superior pole. These receptors were taken from a man in his forties with primary liver carcinoma and hepatitis B virus infection.

J is TRBJ2-1 and V is TRBV18; 7 bases agree with TRBD2. The CDR3 spans 12 residues. The germline CDR1 and CDR2 sequences are KGHSH and LQKENI. V shed 6 bases and J 7 bases; nucleotides not matched to a gene: 3. The CDR3 sequence: CASSGTINEQFF. The CDR3 DNA sequence: TGTGCCAGCTCCGGGACTATAAATGAGCAGTTCTTC.

Worth noting for this clonotype: One junction end disagrees with the germline gene, perhaps due to a read error. The J gene is TRBJ1-2, the V gene TRBV6-2 or TRBV6-3; D remains unclear. Germline V gene lookup returns CDR1 MNHEY and CDR2 SVGEGT. This CDR3 comprises 13 residues. As DNA, the CDR3 is TGTGCCAGCAGTTACTCTATACGGGTAGGCTACGCCTTC. It codes for CASSYSIRVGYAF.

About this clonotype itself: The germline gene is not matched at one end of the junction; a read error may be the cause. V is TRBV6-2 or TRBV6-3 and J is TRBJ2-3; D is undetermined. Germline CDR1 is MNHEY and CDR2 is SVGEGT. CDR3 size: 14 residues. CDR3 sequence: CASSPALRSDTHYF. The DNA of the CDR3 is TGTGCCAGCAGTCCAGCCTTAAGGTCAGATACGCATTATTTC.

Worth noting for this clonotype: Relative to the germline gene, one junction end is altered; a read error may explain this. The V and J genes are TRBV11-3 and TRBJ2-1; 7 bases are shared with TRBD1. Germline V gives CDR1 SGHNT, CDR2 YENEEA. There are 16 residues in the CDR3. The chain's CDR3 is CASSLDPRGLYSEQFF. As DNA, the CDR3 is TGTGCCAGCAGCTTAGATCCCAGGGGGTTATACAGTGAGCAGTTCTTC.

Turning to this clonotype: One junction end disagrees with the germline gene, perhaps due to a read error. This chain links TRBV20-1 with TRBJ2-2, with 10 bases fitting TRBD1. The CDR3 has 14 residues. Germline V gene lookup returns CDR1 DFQATT and CDR2 SNEGSKA (reference sequence). In nucleotides, the CDR3 is TGCAGTGCAACGGGACAGGGGAGGAACGGGGAACTGTTTTTT. This encodes CSATGQGRNGELFF.

This clonotype rates as medium-sized. The rearrangement uses TRBV12-3 or TRBV12-4 and TRBJ2-1, with 8 nucleotides matching TRBD2. There are 13 residues in the CDR3. The J segment lost 6 bases and the V segment lost 5 bases, leaving 3 bases of the junction unmatched. As DNA, the CDR3 is TGTGCCAGCAGTCCGACTAGCGCCAATGAGCAGTTCTTC. It specifies CASSPTSANEQFF.

There are many counts of this clonotype. V is TRBV20-1 and J is TRBJ1-4; 7 bases align to TRBD1. Trimming at V came to 0 bases and at J to 4 bases, leaving 5 bases not matched to a gene. CDR1 and CDR2 from the germline V gene are DFQATT and SNEGSKA (reference sequence). This CDR3 has 15 residues. CDR3: CSARDGGTVNEKLFF. CDR3 nucleotide sequence: TGCAGTGCTAGAGATGGGGGGACAGTTAATGAAAAACTGTTTTTT.

This clonotype was counted between two and nine times. This rearrangement joins TRBV28 to TRBJ2-3; 7 bases map to TRBD1. V trimming: 1 base; J trimming: 10 bases; junction bases outside the gene matches: 2. The CDR3 totals 12 residues. The V gene's germline CDR1 is MDHEN and CDR2 SYDVKM. CDR3 sequence reads: CASSLFRGPQYF. The CDR3 nucleotides read TGTGCCAGCAGTTTATTTAGGGGGCCGCAGTATTTT.

About this clonotype itself: No conserved phenylalanine or tryptophan is present at the end of the CDR3, so a read error is the likely explanation. The V gene is TRBV11-2, the J gene TRBJ2-1; a possible D gene is TRBD1 (6 bases). Germline lookup yields CDR1 SGHAT and CDR2 FQNNGV. There are 13 residues in the CDR3. The CDR3 protein is CVSSAERGSEQFL. For the CDR3, the DNA is TGTGTCAGCAGCGCAGAAAGGGGGAGTGAGCAGTTCCTC.

Comment on this clonotype: A much bigger clone sits one base away, suggesting this may be a read error. The CDR3 DNA reads as TGTGCCAGCAGTCTCGGAGGGGCAAGGAACACTGAAGCTTTCTTT. This gives the protein CASSLGGARNTEAFF. The chain joins TRBV28 to TRBJ1-1; D may be TRBD1 (5 bases). The V gene lost 5 bases and the J gene lost 1 base, with 14 bases spanning the gap. The CDR3 consists of 15 residues. Germline CDR1 is MDHEN and CDR2 is SYDVKM.

A note on this clonotype: This clone may be a read error of a much larger clone one base away. The V gene is TRBV5-1, the J gene TRBJ2-5; D gene uncertain. Germline CDR1 is SGHRS and CDR2 is YFSETQ. This CDR3 has 11 residues. The CDR3 DNA is TGCGCCAGCAGCTCCGAAGAGATCCAGTACTTC. It is translated as CASSSEEIQYF.

There are many counts of this clonotype. This chain uses TRBV5-6 with TRBJ2-3; TRBD1 or TRBD2 may be the D gene (5 bases each). CDR1 is SGHDT and CDR2 is YYEEEE in the germline V gene. V shed 0 bases and J shed 0 bases, with 20 bases lying between them. The length of the CDR3 is 19 residues. This chain's CDR3 is CASSLAGSVRDASTDTQYF. The CDR3 bases are TGTGCCAGCAGCTTGGCCGGATCTGTAAGGGACGCCAGCACAGATACGCAGTATTTT.

Remarks on this clonotype: The junction and the germline gene differ at one end; a read error may be behind it. The chain is built from TRBV11-1 and TRBJ1-2; maybe TRBD1 (5 bases). The CDR3 runs 13 residues. CDR1 and CDR2 from the germline V gene are SGHAT and FQDESV (reference sequence). This chain's CDR3 is CASSPRQYYGYTF. The CDR3 DNA is TGTGCCAGCAGCCCGAGACAGTACTATGGCTATACCTTC.

Comments on this clonotype: Mismatch with germline at one junction end may stem from a read error. The J gene is TRBJ2-1, the V gene TRBV4-1; 10 nucleotides match TRBD2. The germline gives CDR1 MGHRA, CDR2 YSYEKL. The CDR3 runs to 16 residues. DNA for the CDR3: TGCGCCAGCAGCCACCGACTAGCGGGTTCGGACAGTGAGCAGTTCTTT. It specifies CASSHRLAGSDSEQFF.

In this sample, this clonotype is medium-sized. This chain uses TRBV29-1 with TRBJ2-7; a weak D match, TRBD2 (5 bases). Germline V lookup: CDR1 SQVTM, CDR2 ANQGSEA. V was shortened by 4 bases and J by 5 bases, with 15 bases between the two germline ends. The CDR3 sequence is 13 residues long. CDR3 amino acids: CSVGSGASHEQYF. DNA of the CDR3: TGCAGCGTTGGAAGCGGTGCGTCCCACGAGCAGTACTTC.

This chain uses TRBV6-1 with TRBJ2-1; 11 bases agree with TRBD2. The CDR3 is made up of 14 amino acids. The V gene end was trimmed by 10 bases and the J gene end by 4 bases; junction bases not matched to a gene: 6. CDR1 MNHNS and CDR2 SASEGT come from the germline V gene. The CDR3 DNA sequence: TGTGCCACCGCCGGGACTAGCGGTTACAATGAGCAGTTCTTC. It translates to CATAGTSGYNEQFF.

With regard to this clonotype: At one boundary the junction diverges from the germline segment, which might be a read error. V is TRBV12-3 or TRBV12-4 and J is TRBJ2-1; tentatively, D is TRBD1 or TRBD2 (5 bases each). The CDR3 covers 15 residues. The CDR3 is CACSFRDATYNDQFF. The CDR3, as DNA: TGTGCCTGCAGTTTCCGGGACGCTACCTACAATGATCAGTTCTTC.

About this clonotype itself: A much more abundant neighbour one base away suggests this may be a read error. The genes are TRBV6-6 and TRBJ1-3, with D maybe TRBD1 (6 bases). The CDR3 totals 15 residues. In germline, CDR1 is MNHNY, CDR2 SVGAGI (reference sequence). Here the CDR3 reads CASSYGQLSGSTIYF. The CDR3 nucleotides are TGTGCCAGCAGTTATGGACAGCTCTCTGGAAGCACCATATATTTT.

DNA of the CDR3: TGTGCCACCTCGGACGGAGCTAACTATGGCTACACCTTC. Translating gives CATSDGANYGYTF. V and J are TRBV24-1 and TRBJ1-2; D is uncertain. Per the germline V gene, CDR1 is KGHDR and CDR2 is SFDVKD. The CDR3 is 13 residues long. V lost 9 bases and J 0 bases, leaving 10 bases between the germline ends.

Notes on this clonotype: This may come from a read error, since a much larger clone is one base off. This CDR3 is CASSESVAIGTRGDTQYF. For the CDR3, the DNA is TGCGCCAGCAGTGAGTCGGTGGCTATCGGGACCCGGGGAGATACGCAGTATTTT. The rearrangement joins TRBV10-1 to TRBJ2-3, with D possibly called TRBD1 or TRBD2 (5 bases each). This CDR3 has 18 amino acids. Trimming removed 0 bases at V and 5 bases at J, with 21 bases between. CDR1 is WNHNN, CDR2 SYGVQD, per germline (reference sequence).